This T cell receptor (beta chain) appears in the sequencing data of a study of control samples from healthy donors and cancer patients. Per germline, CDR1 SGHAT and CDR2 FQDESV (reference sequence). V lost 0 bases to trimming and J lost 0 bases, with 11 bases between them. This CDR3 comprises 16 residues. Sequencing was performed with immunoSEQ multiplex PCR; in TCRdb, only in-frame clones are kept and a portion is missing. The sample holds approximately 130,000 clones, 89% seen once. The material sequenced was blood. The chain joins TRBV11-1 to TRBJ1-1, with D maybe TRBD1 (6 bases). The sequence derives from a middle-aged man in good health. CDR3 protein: CASSLAGQQMNTEAFF. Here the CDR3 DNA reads TGTGCCAGCAGCTTAGCCGGACAGCAAATGAACACTGAAGCTTTCTTT.